The rows below give T cell receptor beta chains drawn from one sample of a study of OX40 agonist ivuxolimab in advanced cancers. Produced via immunoSEQ multiplex PCR; TCRdb's table is partial and in-frame only. Of tens of thousands of clones detected, 91% appear once; the ten largest clones hold about 4%. The sample here was CD4+ or CD8+ T cells sorted from blood, taken in a trial of the OX40 agonist ivuxolimab. The receptors come from an adult with an advanced solid tumor such as melanoma, head and neck, liver or kidney cancer. CDR3s include the opening cysteine and the closing phenylalanine or tryptophan. The order of the fields is D gene, clone size, J gene, V gene, CDR3 length, CDR3 DNA, CDR3 protein. A D gene is named only where the DNA matches it firmly. Some rows have no size entry. The others give once, few or many, or a class for an expanded clone.

TRBD1 | - | TRBJ1-3 | TRBV5-1 | 15 | TGCGCCAGCAGCACATGGGACAGCACTGGAAACACCATATATTTT | CASSTWDSTGNTIYF
- | - | TRBJ2-7 | TRBV28 | 14 | TGTGCCAGCAGTTTCGCTGACGGAGCCTACGAGCAGTACTTC | CASSFADGAYEQYF
- | - | TRBJ2-7 | TRBV6-5 | 16 | TGTGCCAGCAGTTACGACGTCGGGGAGACGTCCTACGAGCAGTACTTC | CASSYDVGETSYEQYF
- | few | TRBJ1-1 | TRBV19 | 13 | TGTGCCAGTAGTAGGGACATCCACACTGAAGCTTTCTTT | CASSRDIHTEAFF
- | - | TRBJ2-1 | TRBV2 | 18 | TGTGCCAGCAGTGTACTTTCGTTGTGGCAGGGGGGTTACAATGAGCAGTTCTTC | CASSVLSLWQGGYNEQFF
- | - | TRBJ1-1 | TRBV29-1 | 18 | TGCAGCGTTGAAGATGTAGTGGAACGGGGACAAGGGATGGCTGAAGCTTTCTTT | CSVEDVVERGQGMAEAFF
- | - | TRBJ1-5 | TRBV27 | 16 | TGTGCCAGCAGTTTATCTGTCGGGGGGGCCGATCAGCCCCAGCATTTT | CASSLSVGGADQPQHF
TRBD1 | - | TRBJ1-3 | TRBV2 | 15 | TGTGCCAGCAGTGGGCTTGGGGACAGACGAAACACCATATATTTT | CASSGLGDRRNTIYF
TRBD2 | - | TRBJ2-3 | TRBV9 | 14 | TGTGCCAGCAGCGTTAGCGGGAGGGTAGATACGCAGTATTTT | CASSVSGRVDTQYF
- | - | TRBJ2-1 | TRBV19 | 12 | TGTGCCAGTAGTATAGTACCGGTAGAGCAGTTCTTC | CASSIVPVEQFF
- | - | TRBJ1-3 | TRBV18 | 15 | TGTGCCAGCTCACCGTCGGGGAGCTCTGGAAACACCATATATTTT | CASSPSGSSGNTIYF
- | once | TRBJ2-5 | TRBV15 | 15 | TGTGCCACCAGCAGAGATCAGGGTGGAGGGGGAACCCAGTACTTC | CATSRDQGGGGTQYF
- | - | TRBJ1-3 | TRBV7-2 | 16 | TGTGCCAGCAGCCCACCTACCGGGGGAACTGGAAACACCATATATTTT | CASSPPTGGTGNTIYF
TRBD2 | - | TRBJ2-7 | TRBV10-3 | 13 | TGTGCCATCAGCCAGACTAGCAGTAACGAGCAGTACTTC | CAISQTSSNEQYF
- | - | TRBJ1-1 | TRBV25-1 | 14 | TGTGCCAGCAGTGAGGTCCCCTGGGACACTGAAGCTTTCTTT | CASSEVPWDTEAFF
- | - | TRBJ1-1 | TRBV7-2 | 13 | TGTGCCAGCAGCCCTGGAGCGAACACTGAAGCTTTCTTT | CASSPGANTEAFF
TRBD2 | - | TRBJ2-1 | TRBV19 | 13 | TGTGCCAGTGGGAGGGATTCCTACAATGAGCAGTTCTTC | CASGRDSYNEQFF
TRBD1 | once | TRBJ2-2 | TRBV27 | 14 | TGTGCCAGCAGCCGACAGGGGGGCACCGGGGAGCTGTTTTTT | CASSRQGGTGELFF
- | - | TRBJ2-1 | TRBV28 | 18 | TGTGCCAGCAGTTTGCCCTCGGGGAAGCCCCGCGTCCAGAATGAGCAGTTCTTC | CASSLPSGKPRVQNEQFF
- | - | TRBJ2-5 | TRBV6-5 | 10 | TGTGCCAGCGGTTGGGAGACCCAGTACTTC | CASGWETQYF
- | once | TRBJ1-5 | TRBV21-1 | 22 | TGTGCCAGCTTACTGCCTCACAGGGGCACCCGGAAATTCATTCGGAAAAATCAGCCCCAGCATTTT | CASLLPHRGTRKFIRKNQPQHF
- | - | TRBJ2-7 | TRBV13 | 14 | TGTGCCAGCAGCTCACGAGGGAAGCCCTACGAGCAGTACTTC | CASSSRGKPYEQYF
TRBD1 | - | TRBJ1-2 | TRBV25-1 | 17 | TGTGCCAGCAGTGAACCCACTCGGGACAGGCGGGCCAACGGCTACACCTTC | CASSEPTRDRRANGYTF
TRBD1 | - | TRBJ1-2 | TRBV13 | 14 | TGTGCCAGCAGCCCGGGACAGGGGGTGGGTGGCTACACCTTC | CASSPGQGVGGYTF
TRBD1 | - | TRBJ1-2 | TRBV7-2 | 15 | TGTGCCAGCAGCTTCATTGGGGGGGACAGATATGGCTACACCTTC | CASSFIGGDRYGYTF
- | - | TRBJ2-3 | TRBV5-4 | 17 | TGTGCCAGCAGTTCGCCTGGAGGGGGGGAAGACACAGATACGCAGTATTTT | CASSSPGGGEDTDTQYF
TRBD1 | - | TRBJ1-4 | TRBV11-2 | 15 | TGTGCCAGCAGCTGGGAGACAGGGTCAGGTGAAAAACTGTTTTTT | CASSWETGSGEKLFF